This TCR beta chain was sequenced during a study of T cell responses to AZD1222 COVID-19 vaccine. Data came from immunoSEQ multiplex PCR; TCRdb stores just in-frame clones and leaves some out. The repertoire holds 130,000 to 150,000 clones, with roughly 91% as singletons. V lost 2 bases, J lost 1 base, and 9 bases lay in between. The CDR3 is 14 amino acids. Germline CDR1 reads SEHNR; CDR2 reads FQNEAQ (reference sequence). The table lists this clone with a few counts. Its cognate antigen is unknown. Whole-study results and caveats: A mostly white British donor set with more females was recruited, and clonal diversity was possibly underestimated. Increases in Spike-specific TCR breadth and depth were seen after two AZD1222 doses. Just a handful of AZD1222 recipients tested seropositive at baseline.

The chain is built from TRBV7-9 and TRBJ2-7; D gene unclear. The sequence derives from an adult in good health. This specimen was peripheral blood, taken on day 0 of AZD1222 vaccination. This CDR3 is CASSLTESSYEQYF. For the CDR3, the DNA is TGTGCCAGCAGCTTAACGGAGTCTTCCTACGAGCAGTACTTC.